This record looks at one TCR beta chain sequence and its context. These data come from a study of blood T cell repertoires in COVID-19. Turning to the study itself: The samples span acute and convalescent COVID-19 from the United States, Italy and Spain. PBMCs, B-cell-depleted T cells, or T cells provided the cDNA or gDNA that made up the material.

The trim removed 2 bases at V and 5 bases at J, leaving 10 bases unmatched. The CDR3 is 17 amino acids. CDR1 and CDR2 (germline): SGHVS, FNYEAQ. Original methodology: Reference gene primer amplification in the assay estimated nucleated cell counts. Profiling relied on immunoSEQ multiplex PCR, and the TCRdb table lists in-frame clones only, not all of them. From that table come the V and J calls and clone size; the DNA was used to work out D and trimming. The top ten clones hold around 1.2% of a sample with over 300,000 clones, more than 70% of them seen once. The chain is built from TRBV7-6 and TRBJ2-2, with TRBD2 identical over 8 bases. This clonotype was obtained from a man aged 40-55 years with acute or convalescent COVID-19. Source material: peripheral blood. The CDR3 here is CASSLQSGGFGTGELFF. The CDR3 DNA sequence: TGTGCCAGCAGCTTACAGTCGGGAGGGTTTGGAACCGGGGAGCTGTTTTTT.